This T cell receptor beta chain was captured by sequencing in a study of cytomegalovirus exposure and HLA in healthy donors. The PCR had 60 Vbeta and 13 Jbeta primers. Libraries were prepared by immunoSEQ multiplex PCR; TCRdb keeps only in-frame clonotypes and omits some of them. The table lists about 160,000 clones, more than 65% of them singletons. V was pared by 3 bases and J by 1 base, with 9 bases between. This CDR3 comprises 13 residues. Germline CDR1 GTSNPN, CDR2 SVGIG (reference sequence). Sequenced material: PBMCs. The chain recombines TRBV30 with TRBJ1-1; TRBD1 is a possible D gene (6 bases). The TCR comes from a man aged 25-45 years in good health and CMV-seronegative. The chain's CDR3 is CAWSPQGNTEAFF. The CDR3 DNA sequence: TGTGCCTGGAGCCCACAGGGGAACACTGAAGCTTTCTTT.